This T cell receptor (beta chain) was captured by sequencing in a study of neoadjuvant anti-PD-1 for oral cavity cancer. Overall study: Nivolumab at 3 mg/kg was mostly given biweekly, three to four doses, pre-surgery.

The germline CDR1 and CDR2 sequences are MDHEN and SYDVKM. Trimming removed 5 bases at V and 1 base at J, with 6 bases between. The CDR3 is 13 amino acids. Patients had newly diagnosed, untreated stage II-IVA oral cavity squamous cell carcinoma. TCRdb's table, derived via immunoSEQ multiplex PCR, lists solely in-frame clones and lacks some. There are about 14,000 clones in the sample; over 70% occur only once, and roughly 3.3% lies in the top ten. The receptor comes from a person between 35 and 79 years old with oral cavity squamous cell carcinoma. This chain connects TRBV28 to TRBJ1-5; D remains unclear. The sequences come from PBMCs, collected before nivolumab (anti-PD-1) treatment. In DNA form, the CDR3 reads TGTGCCAGCAGTCTTGGGAGCAATCAGCCCCAGCATTTT. This encodes CASSLGSNQPQHF.